The rows below give T cell receptor beta chains drawn from one sample of a study of graft-versus-host responses after intestinal transplantation. The table came from immunoSEQ multiplex PCR; TCRdb's copy has only in-frame clones and leaves some out. The repertoire holds 10,000 or so clones, 25% to 30% seen once, with 3% to 3.5% in the top ten. Sequencing used alloreactive CD4+ T cells from a mixed lymphocyte reaction culture, obtained before intestinal transplant. Source of these receptors: a human patient who received an intestinal transplant. CDR3s include the opening cysteine and the closing phenylalanine or tryptophan. Each record gives: CDR3 protein, D gene, V gene. D genes are given only for firm matches.

CDR3: CAGPLNLQQNIQYF
D: -
V: TRBV6-1

CDR3: CASSIRGANYGYTF
D: -
V: TRBV19

CDR3: CASSIGGSTGELFF
D: -
V: TRBV19

CDR3: CASSFGGQTQYF
D: -
V: TRBV27

CDR3: CASSLWSGGADTQYF
D: -
V: TRBV13

CDR3: CASSLGAGAGNEQFF
D: TRBD2
V: TRBV5-1

CDR3: CAISEAGRGYGYTF
D: -
V: TRBV10-3

CDR3: CASSFWLITDTQYF
D: -
V: TRBV11-2

CDR3: CASSSWTGTGELFF
D: -
V: TRBV7-8

CDR3: CASGSIGTDTQYF
D: -
V: TRBV27

CDR3: CSVDRDTWGYGYTF
D: -
V: TRBV29-1

CDR3: CASSLYTGGVRSGANVLTF
D: TRBD1
V: TRBV7-9

CDR3: CASSVGGGRPTGELFF
D: TRBD2
V: TRBV9

CDR3: CSTSPGDEQYF
D: -
V: TRBV20-1

CDR3: CASSGGGTYNEQFF
D: -
V: TRBV6-5

CDR3: CASSAYSYRVAKNIQYF
D: -
V: TRBV25-1

CDR3: CASSFDGQSTDTQYF
D: -
V: TRBV7-9

CDR3: CASSLGTGDRNGYTF
D: TRBD1
V: TRBV4-2

CDR3: CASSQSANGGTEAFF
D: -
V: TRBV4-1

CDR3: CASSLSTGANVLTF
D: -
V: TRBV27